Listed below are T cell receptor beta chains from one sample, sequenced in a study of OX40 agonist ivuxolimab in advanced cancers. The method was immunoSEQ multiplex PCR; TCRdb's version includes in-frame clones alone and lacks a portion of them. Of 35,000 to 45,000 clones detected, roughly nine tenths appear once; the ten largest clones hold under 20%. The input for sequencing was CD4+ or CD8+ T cells sorted from blood, taken in a trial of the OX40 agonist ivuxolimab. These receptors all stem from an adult with an advanced solid tumor such as melanoma, head and neck, liver or kidney cancer. The conserved cysteine and the conserved F or W are not part of the CDR3 here.

V	J	length	CDR3
TRBV29-1	TRBJ2-1	11	SVSRSSYNEQF
TRBV29-1	TRBJ1-2	9	SEAGMDGYT
TRBV7-8	TRBJ2-7	11	ASSFGGYYEQY
TRBV4-3	TRBJ2-3	12	ASSPQQGTDTQY
TRBV6-4	TRBJ1-2	14	ASSEQLGTGFYGYT
TRBV7-9	TRBJ2-3	13	ASSSPGQGRDTQY
TRBV9	TRBJ2-5	14	ASNSGLAGFRETQY
TRBV10-1	TRBJ1-2	12	ASSGTKTGDGYT
TRBV5-4	TRBJ2-2	11	ASSPPSSGELF
TRBV27	TRBJ1-1	11	ASSEGAGTEAF
TRBV10-2	TRBJ2-7	12	ASSENYFAYEQY
TRBV15	TRBJ1-3	15	ATSRAPGTASGNTIY
TRBV4-3	TRBJ1-2	12	ASGESAGAYGYT
TRBV30	TRBJ1-2	10	AWTGVNYGYT
TRBV12-5	TRBJ2-1	12	ASGPNFSYNEQF
TRBV7-2	TRBJ2-1	11	ASSWTGGNEQF
TRBV11-2	TRBJ2-3	12	ASSSYRDPDTQY
TRBV9	TRBJ1-5	14	ASSSGGDSRNQPQH
TRBV19	TRBJ2-1	14	ASWSGLGVLYNEQF
TRBV13	TRBJ1-2	14	ASSLRGQGGAYGYT
TRBV19	TRBJ1-5	15	ASREWTGGISVQPQH
TRBV6-4	TRBJ2-1	15	ASSVVSGGGDYNEQF
TRBV9	TRBJ2-7	13	ASSPTGGASYEQY
TRBV6-5	TRBJ1-2	13	ASSRYGTGGDGYT
TRBV5-1	TRBJ1-1	13	ASSLSQGLATEAF
TRBV30	TRBJ2-7	9	AWRLGNEQY
TRBV7-3	TRBJ2-5	13	ASSPNGGALETQY
TRBV5-1	TRBJ2-7	11	ASSLTDSYEQY
TRBV5-6	TRBJ1-2	12	ASSSRGGGDGYT
TRBV13	TRBJ2-7	14	ASSPAASGVPYEQY
TRBV27	TRBJ1-4	14	ASTTRRDRGREKLF
TRBV29-1	TRBJ2-7	13	SVELGLRSSYEQY
TRBV4-1	TRBJ2-7	14	ASSQDGGSRGYEQY
TRBV6-1	TRBJ1-4	12	ASNNAGWDEKLF
TRBV5-6	TRBJ2-7	12	ASVLGTGPYEQY
TRBV27	TRBJ2-1	13	ASISGTGPYNEQF
TRBV7-6	TRBJ2-2	10	ASSLDRAELF
TRBV10-2	TRBJ1-1	12	ASSAPGGGTEAF
TRBV7-8	TRBJ2-7	12	ASSLDPASYEQY
TRBV7-9	TRBJ1-1	13	ASSPQLDRAGEAF
TRBV27	TRBJ1-2	14	ASSSDWTPTNYGYT
TRBV5-6	TRBJ1-1	13	ASSSPFTGNTEAF
TRBV19	TRBJ1-5	12	ASSIRDSGQPQH
TRBV4-1	TRBJ2-7	12	ASRWTESSYEQY
TRBV27	TRBJ2-7	13	ASSLSQRSSYEQY
TRBV19	TRBJ2-7	12	ASSIGKGSYEQY
TRBV4-3	TRBJ2-5	13	ASSQGTGLQETQY
TRBV30	TRBJ2-1	12	AWSVSGGGNEQF
TRBV4-3	TRBJ2-5	12	ASSQVAEQETQY
TRBV20-1	TRBJ1-1	9	SARGTVEAF
TRBV5-1	TRBJ2-7	13	ASSWGDRERDEQY
TRBV10-3	TRBJ1-2	12	ASSIPGGRYGYT